These 27 T cell receptor beta chains were sequenced from one sample in a study of cytomegalovirus exposure and HLA in healthy donors. The primer mix had 60 Vbeta and 13 Jbeta primers. Profiled with immunoSEQ multiplex PCR; TCRdb holds only in-frame clones, not every one. The sample yields fewer than 250,000 clones, over 80% seen once. The sequenced sample consisted of PBMCs. The receptor set was obtained from a middle-aged man in good health and CMV-seropositive.

This rearrangement joins TRBV6-5 to TRBJ1-5, with D possibly TRBD1 on 6 matching bases. With 1 base removed from V and 5 bases from J, the gap between germline ends came to 6 bases. CDR1 and CDR2 (germline): MNHEY, SVGAGI. The CDR3 runs 13 residues. The CDR3 sequence is CASSYYRDQPQHF. DNA of the CDR3: TGTGCCAGCAGTTACTACAGGGATCAGCCCCAGCATTTT.

The chain couples TRBV2 to TRBJ1-5; 7 bases align to TRBD1. The V gene's germline CDR1 is SNHLY and CDR2 FYNNEI. This CDR3 has 14 residues. The V and J ends lost 2 bases and 5 bases, in that order; junction bases with no gene match: 3. The CDR3 DNA is TGTGCCAGCAGTGAAAGGGGGCGAGATCAGCCCCAGCATTTT. Its protein is CASSERGRDQPQHF.

This rearrangement joins TRBV5-4 to TRBJ2-7; 9 bases agree with TRBD1. CDR3 size: 15 residues. The ends lost 1 base at V and 5 bases at J; junction bases unmatched: 7. Germline CDR1 SGHNT, CDR2 YYREEE (reference sequence). The CDR3 sequence is CASSLSSGQGHEQYF. CDR3 coding DNA: TGTGCCAGCAGCTTGAGCTCGGGACAGGGCCACGAGCAGTACTTC.

This sequence joins TRBV5-1 and TRBJ2-6; the D gene is possibly TRBD2 (5 bases). In germline, CDR1 is SGHRS, CDR2 YFSETQ. Trimming stripped 0 bases from V and 3 bases from J, with 7 bases between. The CDR3 has 15 amino acids. CDR3 bases: TGCGCCAGCAGCTTGGACGGGGTTGGGGCCAACGTCCTGACTTTC. This gives the protein CASSLDGVGANVLTF.

The chain couples TRBV6-5 to TRBJ1-5, with D possibly TRBD1 on 6 matching bases. With 11 bases removed from V and 3 bases from J, the gap between germline ends came to 20 bases. Germline CDR1 and CDR2: MNHEY and SVGAGI. This CDR3 is built from 15 residues. Written as DNA, the CDR3 is TGTGCCTCTCAGGGGCCAGGGTTCGCCAATCAGCCCCAGCATTTT. It encodes CASQGPGFANQPQHF.

The CDR3 nucleotides read TGTGCCAGCAGCCACCTGACTAGCGGGGTCGGTGGTGAGCAGTTCTTC. Its translation: CASSHLTSGVGGEQFF. The V gene is TRBV14, the J gene TRBJ2-1; 11 bases are a match to TRBD2. The CDR3 spans 16 residues. Germline V gene lookup returns CDR1 SGHDN and CDR2 FVKESK. The V segment lost 3 bases and the J segment 9 bases; nucleotides outside the gene matches: 10.

The rearrangement links TRBV5-4 to TRBJ2-5, with 9 bases identical to TRBD1. Germline loops: CDR1 SGHNT, CDR2 YYREEE (reference sequence). After removal of 4 bases from V and 4 bases from J, the junction contained 5 bases not matched to a gene. The CDR3 loop spans 14 amino acids. The CDR3: CASSQPGQGETQYF. CDR3 sequence (DNA): TGTGCCAGCAGCCAACCGGGACAGGGAGAGACCCAGTACTTC.

This clone was observed a single time. V gene TRBV9 combines with J gene TRBJ2-7; TRBD1 matches 9 bases. Germline trimming cut 6 bases from V and 3 bases from J; bases unmatched to any gene: 4. This CDR3 region has 13 residues. Germline-derived CDR1 and CDR2 are SGDLS and YYNGEE. The CDR3 DNA follows: TGTGCCAGCACCGGACAGGGGATCTACGAGCAGTACTTC. Translating gives CASTGQGIYEQYF.

The table lists this clone with a count of one. V usage is TRBV19 and J usage is TRBJ1-1; TRBD1 matches 8 bases. Germline V gene data show CDR1 as LNHDA and CDR2 as SQIVND (reference sequence). CDR3 length: 12 residues. Trimming removed 10 bases from V and 4 bases from J; junction bases left unmatched: 5. The CDR3 loop reads CAIPGGGTEAFF. The DNA of the CDR3 is TGTGCCATTCCAGGGGGCGGCACTGAAGCTTTCTTT.

The V gene is TRBV5-1, the J gene TRBJ1-1; possible D gene TRBD1, 6 bases. CDR1 SGHRS and CDR2 YFSETQ come from the germline V gene. V lost 0 bases, J lost 1 base, and 13 bases lay in between. The CDR3 has 16 amino acids. The CDR3 is CASSLVGGAGNTEAFF. The CDR3 nucleotides are TGCGCCAGCAGCTTGGTTGGGGGCGCAGGGAACACTGAAGCTTTCTTT.

This clone has a single count. The rearrangement joins TRBV6-5 to TRBJ2-7; 7 nucleotides agree with TRBD1. Germline values: CDR1 MNHEY, CDR2 SVGAGI. V gave up 6 bases and J gave up 0 bases; unmatched junction bases: 8. The CDR3 is 15 amino acids. The CDR3 nucleotides are TGTGCCAGCAGCTGGGAGTCAGGGGGCTCCTACGAGCAGTACTTC. Protein sequence: CASSWESGGSYEQYF.

This rearrangement joins TRBV6-9 to TRBJ2-1; D is uncertain. The germline V and J ends were trimmed by 1 base and 5 bases, with 21 bases remaining between them. The V gene's germline CDR1 is MNHGY and CDR2 SVAAGI. This CDR3 has 18 amino acids. In nucleotides, the CDR3 is TGTGCCAGCAGTTATTTTCTCCCCCAATATTCTCGGGACAATGAGCAGTTCTTC. It yields the protein CASSYFLPQYSRDNEQFF.

CDR3 sequence reads: CASTHDSTNTEAFF. As DNA, the CDR3 is TGTGCCAGCACCCATGACAGTACGAACACTGAAGCTTTCTTT. This chain connects TRBV6-5 to TRBJ1-1; perhaps TRBD1 as D (5 bases). CDR1 is MNHEY, CDR2 SVGAGI, per germline. The V and J ends lost 7 bases and 1 base respectively, with 13 bases between them. This CDR3 is 14 amino acids long.

V usage is TRBV6-5 and J usage is TRBJ2-7; perhaps TRBD1 as D (6 bases). Looked up from germline, CDR1 is MNHEY and CDR2 is SVGAGI. This CDR3 region has 15 residues. Trimming pared 0 bases from V and 1 base from J, leaving 10 bases between. As DNA, the CDR3 is TGTGCCAGCAGTTACTCAGGTCAGGGGTCCTACGAGCAGTACGTC. Translated: CASSYSGQGSYEQYV.

The rearrangement uses TRBV7-3 and TRBJ2-3; TRBD2 is a possible D gene (6 bases). V was trimmed by 5 bases and J by 6 bases, leaving 12 bases between them. Germline V CDR1 and CDR2: SGHTA, FQGTGA. The CDR3 extends over 13 amino acids. CDR3 sequence reads: CASSAGGPDTQYF. CDR3 nucleotides: TGTGCCAGCAGCGCTGGAGGGCCGGATACGCAGTATTTT.

This clone was observed a single time. The rearrangement joins TRBV29-1 to TRBJ1-2; a weak D match, TRBD1 (6 bases). Trimming removed 0 bases from V and 2 bases from J, with 13 bases in between. The CDR3 length is 15 residues. Germline V gene data show CDR1 as SQVTM and CDR2 as ANQGSEA. As DNA, the CDR3 is TGCAGCGTTGAAGACGCTGCACAGGGAAACTATGGCTACACCTTC. Protein product: CSVEDAAQGNYGYTF.

This chain joins TRBV6-6 and TRBJ2-7; possible D gene TRBD1, 5 bases. The CDR3 contains 14 residues. Germline CDR1 MNHNY, CDR2 SVGAGI (reference sequence). Deletions cut 5 bases from V and 0 bases from J, with 11 bases between. The DNA for the CDR3 is TGTGCCAGCAGTCGACAGCTAAGCTCCTACGAGCAGTACTTC. Translated, it gives CASSRQLSSYEQYF.

This rearrangement joins TRBV30 to TRBJ2-5; tentative D call: TRBD1 (5 bases). The CDR3 covers 12 residues. Trimming removed 4 bases at V and 2 bases at J, with 8 bases between. Germline V gene lookup returns CDR1 GTSNPN and CDR2 SVGIG (reference sequence). CDR3 region: CAWNAGQETQYF. In nucleotides, the CDR3 is TGTGCCTGGAACGCAGGGCAAGAGACCCAGTACTTC.

This clone was counted once. V is TRBV7-3 and J is TRBJ2-1, with 9 nucleotides matching TRBD2. V was pared by 6 bases and J by 3 bases, with 6 bases of the junction left unmatched. The CDR3 covers 15 residues. Per germline, CDR1 SGHTA and CDR2 FQGTGA. The CDR3 reads CASSASSGIYNEQFF. CDR3 nucleotide sequence: TGTGCCAGCAGTGCTTCTAGCGGGATCTACAATGAGCAGTTCTTC. The full variable domain, its missing parts supplied by reference TRBV7-3 and TRBJ2-1, is GAGVSQTPSNKVTEKGKYVELRCDPISGHTALYWYRQSLGQGPEFLIYFQGTGAADDSGLPNDRFFAVRPEGSVSTLKIQRTERGDSAVYLCASSASSGIYNEQFFGPGTRLTVL.

The chain is built from TRBV5-4 and TRBJ2-2; 7 bases fit TRBD1. The junction had 9 bases not matched to a gene; V was cut back by 0 bases and J by 4 bases. Looked up from germline, CDR1 is SGHNT and CDR2 is YYREEE (reference sequence). This CDR3 has 17 amino acids. DNA for the CDR3: TGTGCCAGCAGCTTGGCCAAGGGGGCGGGCGGCACCGGGGAGCTGTTTTTT. It yields the protein CASSLAKGAGGTGELFF.

The chain couples TRBV11-2 to TRBJ1-2, with no clear D. The germline CDR1 and CDR2 sequences are SGHAT and FQNNGV. This CDR3 spans 14 amino acids. V lost 7 bases to trimming and J lost 3 bases, with 15 bases between them. This CDR3 is CASTSVRRYYGYTF. The CDR3 DNA follows: TGTGCCAGCACCTCAGTCCGCAGATACTATGGCTACACCTTC.

The rearrangement uses TRBV6-4 and TRBJ1-2; D is unresolved. Germline V gene sequence: CDR1 MRHNA, CDR2 SNTAGT. This CDR3 is 13 amino acids long. V was trimmed by 0 bases and J by 6 bases, leaving 8 bases between them. In DNA form, the CDR3 reads TGTGCCAGCAGTGACTCGGAGAACAATGGCTACACCTTC. Its protein is CASSDSENNGYTF.

The genes are TRBV7-3 and TRBJ2-1; TRBD2 matches at 9 bases. The germline V gene encodes CDR1 SGHTA and CDR2 FQGTGA. The V and J ends lost 0 bases and 8 bases, in that order; junction bases with no gene match: 2. There are 14 residues in the CDR3. CDR3 protein: CASSLTRLADEQFF. The CDR3 DNA is TGTGCCAGCAGCTTAACCCGACTAGCGGATGAGCAGTTCTTC.

The chain links TRBV5-1 to TRBJ2-1; 12 bases fit TRBD2. The V gene end was trimmed by 4 bases and the J gene end by 0 bases; junction bases not matched to a gene: 5. Germline V CDR1 and CDR2: SGHRS, YFSETQ. This CDR3 is built from 17 residues. For the CDR3, the DNA is TGCGCCAGCAGCACTCTAGCGGGAGGGGGCTCCTACAATGAGCAGTTCTTC. Protein sequence: CASSTLAGGGSYNEQFF.

This clone was detected a few times. The chain is built from TRBV6-6 and TRBJ1-4; D is perhaps TRBD1 (5 bases). The CDR3 length is 16 residues. V lost 6 bases and J lost 0, with 14 bases in between. From germline, CDR1 is MNHNY and CDR2 SVGAGI (reference sequence). The CDR3 bases are TGTGCCAGCAGCCGCGGACACTCCTCAACTAATGAAAAACTGTTTTTT. This gives the protein CASSRGHSSTNEKLFF.

The J gene is TRBJ2-1, the V gene TRBV4-2; TRBD2 aligns across 7 bases. Germline trimming cut 1 base from V and 4 bases from J; bases unmatched to any gene: 4. Germline V lookup: CDR1 LGHNA, CDR2 YNFKEQ. CDR3 size: 15 residues. CDR3 coding DNA: TGTGCCAGCAGCCAAGGTGCGGGAGCTTACAATGAGCAGTTCTTC. Translating it yields CASSQGAGAYNEQFF.

This rearrangement joins TRBV29-1 to TRBJ2-1, with 12 bases that match TRBD2. V lost 7 bases, J lost 2 bases, and 12 bases stayed unmatched. This CDR3 comprises 17 residues. Germline-derived CDR1 and CDR2 are SQVTM and ANQGSEA. The DNA for the CDR3 is TGCAGCGGGGGGGAGACTAGCGGGAGTTCAGCCTACAATGAGCAGTTCTTC. It encodes CSGGETSGSSAYNEQFF.